This T cell receptor beta chain was identified during a study of CD8+ T cells in alopecia areata. Reverse transcription of extracted RNA yielded cDNA, which provided the sequencing template. Libraries were prepared by immunoSEQ multiplex PCR; TCRdb keeps only in-frame clonotypes and omits some of them. The sample shows under 250,000 clones, approximately 61% of them seen only once. Losses at the gene ends were 4 bases for V and 3 bases for J; bases not matched to a gene: 4. Germline V lookup: CDR1 SNHLY, CDR2 FYNNEI. This CDR3 contains 14 residues. The sequenced sample was CD4+ T cells sorted from blood, obtained at week 0. The rearrangement joins TRBV2 to TRBJ1-2; 8 nucleotides align to TRBD1. This sequence was found in a human donor with alopecia areata. As DNA, the CDR3 is TGTGCCAGCAGTGCCCAGGGGGCTGACTATGGCTACACCTTC. This gives the protein CASSAQGADYGYTF.